What follows are 30 T cell receptor beta chains derived from one specimen sequenced in a study of blood T cell repertoires in COVID-19. Here immunoSEQ multiplex PCR was the method, and the copy in TCRdb shows in-frame clones only, minus some. This sample yields 150,000 or so clones, of which 80% to 90% are seen a single time; roughly 10% belongs to the top ten. The sequenced material came from peripheral blood. Receptors were obtained from a human donor in a cohort sampled during active COVID-19.

The chain carries TRBV11-2 and TRBJ2-2, with D unresolved. V lost 7 bases to trimming and J lost 0 bases, with 15 bases between them. Germline V lookup: CDR1 SGHAT, CDR2 FQNNGV. The CDR3 has 16 residues. CDR3 region: CASTPPPQTNTGELFF. In DNA form, the CDR3 reads TGTGCCAGCACTCCACCGCCCCAGACGAACACCGGGGAGCTGTTTTTT.

This rearrangement joins TRBV5-1 to TRBJ2-7; tentatively, D is TRBD1 (6 bases). With 3 bases removed from V and 2 bases from J, the gap between germline ends came to 15 bases. The germline V gene has CDR1 SGHRS and CDR2 YFSETQ. This CDR3 comprises 15 residues. The CDR3: CASSYNGRGAYEQYF. The CDR3 DNA reads as TGCGCCAGCAGCTACAACGGCAGGGGAGCCTACGAGCAGTACTTC.

A few counts support this clone. The chain couples TRBV19 to TRBJ2-5, with 10 bases lining up with TRBD2. Germline V gene lookup returns CDR1 LNHDA and CDR2 SQIVND (reference sequence). After removal of 5 bases from V and 1 base from J, the junction contained 7 bases not matched to a gene. The length of the CDR3 is 16 residues. CDR3 loop: CASSLGVAGGQETQYF. CDR3 nucleotide sequence: TGTGCCAGTAGTCTGGGGGTAGCGGGAGGCCAAGAGACCCAGTACTTC.

This clone was counted only a few times. This chain uses TRBV7-8 with TRBJ1-1; 8 bases are shared with TRBD1. V was clipped by 2 bases and J by 0 bases; unmatched bases: 5. This CDR3 is 16 amino acids long. Germline V lookup: CDR1 SGHVS, CDR2 FQNEAQ. CDR3 residues: CASSLSPGQVNTEAFF. CDR3 DNA sequence: TGTGCCAGCAGCTTAAGCCCGGGACAGGTGAACACTGAAGCTTTCTTT.

In its sample, this clone was seen a few times. V and J are TRBV6-5 and TRBJ1-3, with 8 bases fitting TRBD1. Germline loops: CDR1 MNHEY, CDR2 SVGAGI. The CDR3 has 15 amino acids. With V trimmed by 8 bases and J by 0 bases, 6 bases remained unmatched. As DNA, the CDR3 is TGTGCCAGCGGAAACAGGGGGAGCTCTGGAAACACCATATATTTT. Translation: CASGNRGSSGNTIYF.

The chain recombines TRBV2 with TRBJ1-3; the D gene is possibly TRBD1 (6 bases). With 6 bases removed from V and 9 bases from J, the gap between germline ends came to 27 bases. Per the germline V gene, CDR1 is SNHLY and CDR2 is FYNNEI. The length of the CDR3 is 17 residues. The CDR3 coding sequence is TGTGCCAGCAGGCTGCCGGGTGTCGGGACACCGGCGAGCACCATATATTTT. Translating gives CASRLPGVGTPASTIYF. Filled out from reference TRBV2 and TRBJ1-3, the complete variable domain reads EPEVTQTPSHQVTQMGQEVILRCVPISNHLYFYWYRQILGQKVEFLVSFYNNEISEKSEIFDDQFSVERPDGSNFTLKIRSTKLEDSAMYFCASRLPGVGTPASTIYFGEGSWLTVV.

The CDR3: CASAEPGAKETQYF. The CDR3 bases are TGTGCCAGCGCCGAGCCAGGGGCGAAGGAGACCCAGTACTTC. The J gene is TRBJ2-5, the V gene TRBV6-5; TRBD1 might be the D (6 bases). This CDR3 has 14 amino acids. V shed 8 bases and J shed 5 bases, with 18 bases lying between them. CDR1 is MNHEY and CDR2 is SVGAGI in the germline V gene.

This chain links TRBV5-4 with TRBJ2-1, with TRBD2 matching over 11 bases. The CDR3 is 18 residues long. V shed 1 base and J 2 bases; nucleotides not matched to a gene: 8. Per the germline V gene, CDR1 is SGHNT and CDR2 is YYREEE (reference sequence). This CDR3 is CASSLTHGTSGTYNEQFF. CDR3 nucleotides: TGTGCCAGCAGCTTGACACACGGGACTAGCGGTACCTACAATGAGCAGTTCTTC.

The chain is built from TRBV12-3 or TRBV12-4 and TRBJ1-2; tentative D call: TRBD1 (5 bases). V lost 6 bases and J 7 bases, leaving 15 bases between the germline ends. The CDR3 is 13 residues long. The CDR3 reads CASRSADIGGYTF. The CDR3 DNA is TGTGCCAGCAGGTCCGCGGACATAGGTGGCTACACCTTC.

This chain joins TRBV6-4 and TRBJ2-2; D gene uncertain. Trimming took off 2 bases at V and 4 bases at J, with 14 bases between the two ends. The CDR3 covers 16 residues. CDR1 is MRHNA and CDR2 is SNTAGT in the germline V gene. The DNA of the CDR3 is TGTGCCAGCAGTGACGTGGCACTACCTACCACCGGGGAGCTGTTTTTT. Protein: CASSDVALPTTGELFF.

V and J are TRBV6-6 and TRBJ2-1, with D perhaps TRBD1 (6 bases). CDR1 MNHNY and CDR2 SVGAGI come from the germline V gene (reference sequence). V lost 5 bases to trimming and J lost 6 bases, with 14 bases between them. The CDR3 runs to 14 residues. The CDR3 here is CASSREGGFNEQFF. The CDR3 DNA is TGTGCCAGCAGTCGAGAAGGGGGTTTCAATGAGCAGTTCTTC.

In this sample, this clone turned up a few times. V usage is TRBV5-1 and J usage is TRBJ2-7; TRBD1 might be the D (5 bases). V dropped 0 bases and J dropped 3 bases, with 10 bases sitting between them. Germline loops: CDR1 SGHRS, CDR2 YFSETQ. The CDR3 is 14 amino acids. The CDR3 region is CASSLEGADYEQYF. Written as DNA, the CDR3 is TGCGCCAGCAGCTTGGAAGGGGCAGACTACGAGCAGTACTTC.

The chain has TRBV7-9 and TRBJ1-2; no definite D call. Trimming cost V 3 bases and J 6 bases, with 11 bases left between them. CDR3 size: 13 residues. The germline V gene encodes CDR1 SEHNR and CDR2 FQNEAQ (reference sequence). CDR3 DNA sequence: TGTGCCAGCAGCTTCCCCCCCCGGGATGGCTACACCTTC. Its protein product is CASSFPPRDGYTF.

This clone was observed a single time. This rearrangement joins TRBV2 to TRBJ1-3; TRBD1 matches at 8 bases. Per the germline V gene, CDR1 is SNHLY and CDR2 is FYNNEI. CDR3 length: 13 amino acids. The J segment lost 8 bases and the V segment lost 10 bases, leaving 10 bases of the junction unmatched. CDR3 sequence reads: CAIGQGGGYTIYF. The CDR3, as DNA: TGTGCCATCGGACAGGGTGGAGGGTACACCATATATTTT.

The CDR3 coding sequence is TGTGCTAGTGGTTTGGGAGTTCGAAATGGCTACACCTTC. This gives the protein CASGLGVRNGYTF. This chain uses TRBV12-5 with TRBJ1-2, with no clear D. Trimming took off 1 base at V and 6 bases at J, with 9 bases between the two ends. The germline V gene has CDR1 LGHNT and CDR2 FRNRAP. This CDR3 is 13 amino acids long.

The CDR3 sequence: CASSVSSRAGNTIYF. CDR3 nucleotide sequence: TGTGCCAGCAGCGTATCAAGTAGAGCTGGAAACACCATATATTTT. This chain connects TRBV9 to TRBJ1-3, with no clear D. CDR1 and CDR2 (germline): SGDLS, YYNGEE. V was pared by 1 base and J by 2 bases, with 10 bases between. The CDR3 loop spans 15 amino acids.

The V call is TRBV11-2, the J call TRBJ1-1; 7 nucleotides match TRBD1. Germline V lookup: CDR1 SGHAT, CDR2 FQNNGV. The CDR3 length is 12 residues. J was trimmed by 5 bases and V by 10 bases; bases with no gene match: 7. The CDR3 spells CATRQGVTEAFF. CDR3 nucleotides: TGTGCCACGCGACAGGGTGTAACTGAAGCTTTCTTT.

This clone was counted between two and nine times. The rearrangement joins TRBV6-5 to TRBJ1-1; possible D gene TRBD1, 5 bases. The CDR3 is 13 amino acids. Germline CDR1 MNHEY, CDR2 SVGAGI. Deletions cut 8 bases from V and 0 bases from J, with 10 bases between. CDR3 residues: CASGGEMNTEAFF. The CDR3 DNA reads TGTGCCAGCGGGGGGGAGATGAACACTGAAGCTTTCTTT.

The CDR3 here is CASSYPGQKEQFF. CDR3 coding DNA: TGTGCCAGCAGTTATCCCGGACAGAAAGAGCAGTTCTTC. The J gene is TRBJ2-1, the V gene TRBV6-6, with D maybe TRBD1 (6 bases). V was cut by 3 bases and J by 10 bases, with 13 bases left in between. This CDR3 has 13 amino acids. Germline assignment: CDR1 MNHNY and CDR2 SVGAGI (reference sequence).

The chain employs TRBV6-2 or TRBV6-3 and TRBJ2-7, with D tentatively TRBD1 (6 bases). V was trimmed by 7 bases and J by 2 bases, leaving 18 bases between them. Germline V gives CDR1 MNHEY, CDR2 SVGEGT. The CDR3 runs 15 residues. CDR3 sequence reads: CASNPQRTATYEQYF. The CDR3 DNA follows: TGTGCCAGCAACCCCCAGAGGACAGCCACCTACGAGCAGTACTTC.

The CDR3 DNA reads as TGTGCCAGCAGTGAAGTGGGGGGGGTCCACGAGCAGTACTTC. This sequence encodes CASSEVGGVHEQYF. This chain connects TRBV2 to TRBJ2-7; 7 nucleotides match TRBD2. Germline V gives CDR1 SNHLY, CDR2 FYNNEI. After removal of 1 base from V and 5 bases from J, the junction contained 5 bases not matched to a gene. The CDR3 runs 14 residues.

The CDR3 is CASSLEGGRVYRAFF. For the CDR3, the DNA is TGCGCCAGCAGCTTGGAGGGGGGGCGAGTGTATCGAGCTTTCTTT. The chain joins TRBV5-1 to TRBJ1-1, with a possible D match to TRBD1 (6 bases). CDR3 size: 15 residues. CDR1 is SGHRS and CDR2 is YFSETQ in the germline V gene. Trimming stripped 0 bases from V and 10 bases from J, with 19 bases between.

Only a few counts were recorded for this clone. This CDR3 is also generated by other DNA sequences in the sample. The chain carries TRBV5-6 and TRBJ2-5; possibly TRBD1 for D (5 bases). CDR3 length: 14 amino acids. The V gene's germline CDR1 is SGHDT and CDR2 YYEEEE. The germline V and J ends were trimmed by 3 bases and 1 base, with 10 bases remaining between them. CDR3 sequence reads: CASSYRQTQETQYF. The CDR3 nucleotides are TGTGCCAGCAGCTATAGACAGACCCAAGAGACCCAGTACTTC.

This clone was detected only a few times. The rearrangement uses TRBV5-1 and TRBJ1-1, with 8 bases matching TRBD1. The CDR3 covers 17 residues. Germline trimming cut 0 bases from V and 4 bases from J; bases unmatched to any gene: 11. Germline V gene lookup returns CDR1 SGHRS and CDR2 YFSETQ. DNA for the CDR3: TGCGCCAGCAGCTTGGGCAGGGGGCCCCTTTTGGGCACTGAAGCTTTCTTT. Amino acids: CASSLGRGPLLGTEAFF.

The chain couples TRBV7-9 to TRBJ2-7; the D is unclear. From germline, CDR1 is SEHNR and CDR2 FQNEAQ (reference sequence). The CDR3 spans 12 residues. V lost 5 bases to trimming and J lost 8 bases, with 13 bases between them. Written as DNA, the CDR3 is TGTGCCAGCAGCCTGACAATCGGCCAGCAGTACTTC. It is translated as CASSLTIGQQYF.

This chain links TRBV27 with TRBJ2-2; 12 nucleotides align to TRBD2. CDR1 and CDR2 from the germline V gene are MNHEY and SMNVEV (reference sequence). There are 19 residues in the CDR3. V shed 0 bases and J 4 bases; nucleotides not matched to a gene: 9. CDR3 sequence reads: CASSLSVASGRASTGELFF. The CDR3 DNA sequence: TGTGCCAGCAGTTTATCGGTGGCTAGCGGGAGGGCCAGCACCGGGGAGCTGTTTTTT.

V gene TRBV7-9 combines with J gene TRBJ2-7, with TRBD2 identical over 7 bases. Per the germline V gene, CDR1 is SEHNR and CDR2 is FQNEAQ (reference sequence). After removal of 5 bases from V and 7 bases from J, the junction contained 5 bases not matched to a gene. The CDR3 sequence is 12 residues long. The CDR3 here is CASSREAWEQYF. The CDR3 DNA reads TGTGCCAGCAGCCGGGAGGCTTGGGAGCAGTACTTC.

The rearrangement uses TRBV19 and TRBJ2-1, with a tentative D call TRBD1 (6 bases). Germline V gene sequence: CDR1 LNHDA, CDR2 SQIVND (reference sequence). Trimming left V 9 bases short and J 9 bases short, with 18 bases between. There are 13 residues in the CDR3. As DNA, the CDR3 is TGTGCCAGCCGACAGGATAAAGGGGGTGAGCAGTTCTTC. Its protein is CASRQDKGGEQFF.

The J gene is TRBJ1-3, the V gene TRBV12-3 or TRBV12-4, with D unclear. The CDR3 contains 11 residues. The V gene lost 3 bases and the J gene lost 7 bases, with 4 bases spanning the gap. The CDR3 region is CASSFSNTIYF. The CDR3 DNA reads TGTGCCAGCAGTTTCAGTAACACCATATATTTT.

CDR3 bases: TGTGCCAGCAGCGTAGGTGTTAGCATGGATACGCAGTATTTT. Translation: CASSVGVSMDTQYF. The rearrangement links TRBV9 to TRBJ2-3; no clear D. V lost 0 bases and J lost 6, with 11 bases in between. CDR3 length: 14 residues. Germline CDR1 is SGDLS and CDR2 is YYNGEE.